The clone carrying this TCR beta chain appeared once. Seattle patients were enrolled while actively infected and followed longitudinally. This record belongs to a study of blood T cell repertoires in COVID-19. Whole-study context: PBMCs, B-cell-depleted T cells, or T cells were the source of the cDNA or gDNA that made up the material.

CDR3 length: 13 residues. CDR1 is SGHRS and CDR2 is YFSETQ in the germline V gene. V lost 5 bases to trimming and J lost 5 bases, with 10 bases between them. Profiling relied on immunoSEQ multiplex PCR, and the TCRdb table lists in-frame clones only, not all of them. Of fewer than 600,000 clones detected, nearly 90% appear once; the ten largest clones hold 0.7% to 1%. V and J are TRBV5-1 and TRBJ1-4; no definite D call. Sequencing input: peripheral blood. The TCR sequence derives from a man aged 18 to 35 with COVID-19, enrolled during active disease. The CDR3 sequence: CASRDGGNEKLFF. The CDR3 DNA is TGCGCCAGCAGGGACGGAGGGAATGAAAAACTGTTTTTT.